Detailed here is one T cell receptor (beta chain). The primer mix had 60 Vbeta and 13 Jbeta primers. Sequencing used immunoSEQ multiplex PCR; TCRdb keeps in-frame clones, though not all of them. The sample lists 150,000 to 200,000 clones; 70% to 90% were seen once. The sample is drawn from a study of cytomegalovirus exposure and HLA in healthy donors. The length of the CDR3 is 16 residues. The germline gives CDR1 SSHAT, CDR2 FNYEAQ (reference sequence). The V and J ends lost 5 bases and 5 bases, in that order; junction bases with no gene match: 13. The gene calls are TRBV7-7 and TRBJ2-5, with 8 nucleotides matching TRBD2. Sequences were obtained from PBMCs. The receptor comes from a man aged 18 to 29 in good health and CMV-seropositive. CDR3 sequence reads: CASSPDGGGQWETQYF. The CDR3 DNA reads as TGTGCCAGCAGCCCAGACGGGGGGGGACAATGGGAGACCCAGTACTTC.